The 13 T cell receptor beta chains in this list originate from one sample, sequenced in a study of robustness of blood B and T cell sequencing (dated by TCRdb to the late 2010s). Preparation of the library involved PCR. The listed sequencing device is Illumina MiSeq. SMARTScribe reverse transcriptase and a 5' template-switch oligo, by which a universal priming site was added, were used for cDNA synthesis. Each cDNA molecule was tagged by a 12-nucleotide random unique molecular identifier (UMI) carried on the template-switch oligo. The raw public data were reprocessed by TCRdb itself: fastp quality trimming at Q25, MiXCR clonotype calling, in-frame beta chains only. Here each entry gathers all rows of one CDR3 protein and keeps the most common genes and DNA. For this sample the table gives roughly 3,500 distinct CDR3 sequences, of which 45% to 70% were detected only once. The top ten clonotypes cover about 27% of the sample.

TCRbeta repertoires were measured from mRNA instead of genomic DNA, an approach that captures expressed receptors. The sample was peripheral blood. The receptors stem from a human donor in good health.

The CDR3 nucleotides read TGTGCCAGTAGATCGACAGGGCGCTATGGCTACACCTTC. It specifies CASRSTGRYGYTF. The rearrangement links TRBV19 to TRBJ1-2; TRBD1 matches at 7 bases. The CDR3 spans 13 residues. Germline V gene data show CDR1 as LNHDA and CDR2 as SQIVND (reference sequence). Germline trimming cut 6 bases from V and 4 bases from J; bases unmatched to any gene: 5.

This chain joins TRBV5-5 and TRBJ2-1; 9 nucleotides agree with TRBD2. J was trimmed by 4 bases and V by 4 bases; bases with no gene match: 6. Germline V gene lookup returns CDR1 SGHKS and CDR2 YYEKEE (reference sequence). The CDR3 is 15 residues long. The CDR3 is CASSARGGGYNEQFF. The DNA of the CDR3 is TGTGCCAGCAGCGCCCGCGGGGGGGGATACAATGAGCAGTTCTTC. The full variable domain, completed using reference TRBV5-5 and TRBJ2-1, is DAGVTQSPTHLIKTRGQQVTLRCSPISGHKSVSWYQQVLGQGPQFIFQYYEKEERGRGNFPDRFSARQFPNYSSELNVNALLLGDSALYLCASSARGGGYNEQFFGPGTRLTVL.

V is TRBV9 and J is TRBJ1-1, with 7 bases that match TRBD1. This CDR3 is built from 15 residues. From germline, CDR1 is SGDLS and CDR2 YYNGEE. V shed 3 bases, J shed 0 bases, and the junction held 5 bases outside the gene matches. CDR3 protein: CASSASGQLNTEAFF. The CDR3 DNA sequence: TGTGCCAGCAGCGCGTCGGGACAGCTGAACACTGAAGCTTTCTTT.

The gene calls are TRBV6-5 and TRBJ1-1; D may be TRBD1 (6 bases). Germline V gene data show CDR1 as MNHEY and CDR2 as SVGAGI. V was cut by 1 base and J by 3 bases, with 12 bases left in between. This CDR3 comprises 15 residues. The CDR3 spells CASSYLGGGDTEAFF. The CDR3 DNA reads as TGTGCCAGCAGTTACTTGGGGGGCGGCGACACTGAAGCTTTCTTT.

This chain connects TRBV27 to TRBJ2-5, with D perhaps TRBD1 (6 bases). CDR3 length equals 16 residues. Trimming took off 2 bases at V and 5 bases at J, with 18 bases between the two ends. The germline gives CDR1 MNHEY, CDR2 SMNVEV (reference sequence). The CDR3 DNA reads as TGTGCCAGCAGTTTACAGGGGATTCCTCAGATGGAGACCCAGTACTTC. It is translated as CASSLQGIPQMETQYF.

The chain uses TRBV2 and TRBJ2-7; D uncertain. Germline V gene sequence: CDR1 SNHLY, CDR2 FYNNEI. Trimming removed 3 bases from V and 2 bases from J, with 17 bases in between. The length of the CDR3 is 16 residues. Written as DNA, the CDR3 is TGTGCCAGCAGTGACGTCGGGCATACCCTGGCCTACGAGCAGTACTTC. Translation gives CASSDVGHTLAYEQYF.

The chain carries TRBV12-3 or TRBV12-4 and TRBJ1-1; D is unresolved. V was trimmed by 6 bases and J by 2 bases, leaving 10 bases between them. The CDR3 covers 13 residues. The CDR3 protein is CASRVAVNTEAFF. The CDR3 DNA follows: TGTGCCAGCAGGGTAGCAGTAAACACTGAAGCTTTCTTT.

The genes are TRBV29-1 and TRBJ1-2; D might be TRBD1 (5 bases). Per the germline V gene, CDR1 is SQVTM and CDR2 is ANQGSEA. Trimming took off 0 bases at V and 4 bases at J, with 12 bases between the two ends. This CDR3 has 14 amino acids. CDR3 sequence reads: CSVEDQGAGYGYTF. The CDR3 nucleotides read TGCAGCGTTGAAGATCAAGGGGCAGGCTATGGCTACACCTTC. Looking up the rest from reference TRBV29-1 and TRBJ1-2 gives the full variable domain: SAVISQKPSRDICQRGTSLTIQCQVDSQVTMMFWYRQQPGQSLTLIATANQGSEATYESGFVIDKFPISRPNLTFSTLTVSNMSPEDSSIYLCSVEDQGAGYGYTFGSGTRLTVV.

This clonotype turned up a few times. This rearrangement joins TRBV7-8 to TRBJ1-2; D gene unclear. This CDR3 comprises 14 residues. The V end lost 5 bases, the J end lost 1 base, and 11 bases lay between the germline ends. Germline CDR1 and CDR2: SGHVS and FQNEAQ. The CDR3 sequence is CASSEWTVNYGYTF. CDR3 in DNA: TGTGCCAGCAGCGAATGGACGGTTAACTATGGCTACACCTTC.

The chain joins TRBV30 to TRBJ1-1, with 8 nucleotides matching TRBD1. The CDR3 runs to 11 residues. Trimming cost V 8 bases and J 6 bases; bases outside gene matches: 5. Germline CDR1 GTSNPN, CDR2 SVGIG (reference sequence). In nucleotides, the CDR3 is TGTGCCGGCAACAGGGGGGCTGAAGCTTTCTTT. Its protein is CAGNRGAEAFF.

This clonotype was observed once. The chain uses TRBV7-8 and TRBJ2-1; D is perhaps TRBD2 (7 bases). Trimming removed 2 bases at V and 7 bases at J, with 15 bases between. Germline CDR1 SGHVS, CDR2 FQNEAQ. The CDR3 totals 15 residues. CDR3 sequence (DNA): TGTGCCAGCAGCTTAACCTCCGGGGGGCTAAATGAGCAGTTCTTC. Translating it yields CASSLTSGGLNEQFF.

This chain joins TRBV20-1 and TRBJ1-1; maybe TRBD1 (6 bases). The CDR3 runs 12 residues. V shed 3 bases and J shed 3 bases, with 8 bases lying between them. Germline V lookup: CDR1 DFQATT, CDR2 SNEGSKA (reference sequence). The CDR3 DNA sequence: TGCAGTGCTAGGCCAGGGGACACTGAAGCTTTCTTT. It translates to CSARPGDTEAFF.

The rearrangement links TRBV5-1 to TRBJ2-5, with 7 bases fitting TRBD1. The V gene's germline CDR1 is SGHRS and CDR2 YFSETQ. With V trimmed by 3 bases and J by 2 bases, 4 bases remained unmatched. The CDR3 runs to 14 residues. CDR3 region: CASSSQGFQETQYF. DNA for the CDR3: TGCGCCAGCAGCTCACAGGGGTTTCAAGAGACCCAGTACTTC.